These T cell receptor beta chains were read from a single sample in a study of blood T cells in healthy people across ages. TCRdb re-called the 5' RACE reads with MiXCR, one entry per CDR3 protein. The table shows roughly 1,500,000 distinct CDR3 sequences, with approximately 42% occurring only once. The sequencing sample was made of blood. Source of these receptors: a woman aged 18-29 years in good health. Each CDR3 is given with its conserved first and last residue. D genes are given only for firm matches. Size is stated for part of the rows, as once, few or many counts, or as a class when the clone is expanded.

J gene: TRBJ2-7
D gene: TRBD2
clone size: NA
V gene: TRBV13
CDR3 protein: CASSLGGSGLVVVEQYF
CDR3 DNA: TGTGCCAGCAGCTTGGGGGGGTCGGGACTAGTAGTTGTCGAGCAGTACTTC

J gene: TRBJ1-1
D gene: TRBD1
clone size: once
V gene: TRBV19
CDR3 protein: CASTHSGGSNTEAFF
CDR3 DNA: TGTGCCAGTACCCACTCAGGGGGGTCGAACACTGAAGCTTTCTTT

J gene: TRBJ2-4
D gene: NA
clone size: NA
V gene: TRBV4-1
CDR3 protein: CASSRGLLAKNIQYF
CDR3 DNA: TGCGCCAGCAGCCGCGGACTGCTAGCCAAAAACATTCAGTACTTC

J gene: TRBJ2-7
D gene: TRBD2
clone size: NA
V gene: TRBV10-3
CDR3 protein: CAISREVAGVPYEQYF
CDR3 DNA: TGTGCCATCAGCCGAGAGGTAGCGGGAGTCCCCTACGAGCAGTACTTC

J gene: TRBJ1-5
D gene: TRBD1
clone size: NA
V gene: TRBV4-1
CDR3 protein: CAGSQDRVRPQHF
CDR3 DNA: TGCGCCGGCAGCCAGGACAGGGTTCGGCCCCAGCATTTT

J gene: TRBJ1-2
D gene: NA
clone size: NA
V gene: TRBV7-3
CDR3 protein: CAGSLEQGGSYGYTF
CDR3 DNA: TGTGCCGGCAGCTTAGAGCAGGGTGGGAGCTATGGCTACACCTTC

J gene: TRBJ2-3
D gene: TRBD2
clone size: NA
V gene: TRBV5-1
CDR3 protein: CASSFLLAGNTDTQYF
CDR3 DNA: TGCGCCAGCAGCTTCCTACTAGCGGGGAACACAGATACGCAGTATTTT

J gene: TRBJ2-7
D gene: TRBD2
clone size: NA
V gene: TRBV7-2
CDR3 protein: CASSLAGLARSGEQYF
CDR3 DNA: TGTGCCAGCAGCTTAGCGGGACTAGCGAGGTCTGGGGAGCAGTACTTC

J gene: TRBJ1-5
D gene: TRBD1
clone size: NA
V gene: TRBV28
CDR3 protein: CASSTLDRGVNQPQHF
CDR3 DNA: TGTGCCAGCAGTACCCTGGACAGGGGCGTTAATCAGCCCCAGCATTTT

J gene: TRBJ2-6
D gene: NA
clone size: few
V gene: TRBV12-3/TRBV12-4
CDR3 protein: CASRPTSSGISPTGANVLTF
CDR3 DNA: TGTGCCAGCAGGCCTACTTCCTCAGGGATATCACCAACAGGGGCCAACGTCCTGACTTTC

J gene: TRBJ1-4
D gene: NA
clone size: NA
V gene: TRBV12-3/TRBV12-4
CDR3 protein: CASSTAPEKLFF
CDR3 DNA: TGTGCCAGCAGTACCGCTCCAGAAAAACTGTTTTTT

J gene: TRBJ2-3
D gene: NA
clone size: NA
V gene: TRBV5-1
CDR3 protein: CASSLVASLTDTQYF
CDR3 DNA: TGCGCCAGCAGCTTGGTAGCGAGCCTCACAGATACGCAGTATTTT

J gene: TRBJ2-1
D gene: TRBD2
clone size: NA
V gene: TRBV29-1
CDR3 protein: CSAELGTSPKFF
CDR3 DNA: TGCAGCGCTGAGTTAGGGACTAGCCCTAAGTTCTTC

J gene: TRBJ1-2
D gene: NA
clone size: few
V gene: TRBV6-5
CDR3 protein: CAAFDGQAYGYTF
CDR3 DNA: TGTGCCGCCTTCGATGGCCAGGCCTATGGCTACACCTTC

J gene: TRBJ2-3
D gene: NA
clone size: NA
V gene: TRBV7-2
CDR3 protein: CTSSLYSDTQYF
CDR3 DNA: TGTACCAGCAGCTTATATTCAGATACGCAGTATTTT

J gene: TRBJ2-7
D gene: NA
clone size: NA
V gene: TRBV5-6
CDR3 protein: CASSLKDSFSYEQYF
CDR3 DNA: TGTGCCAGCAGCCTAAAGGACAGCTTCTCGTACGAGCAGTACTTC

J gene: TRBJ2-5
D gene: NA
clone size: NA
V gene: TRBV20-1
CDR3 protein: CSARGSSDQYF
CDR3 DNA: TGCAGTGCTAGAGGGTCCTCGGACCAGTACTTC

J gene: TRBJ1-2
D gene: TRBD1
clone size: NA
V gene: TRBV10-3
CDR3 protein: CAISESWDSLDYTF
CDR3 DNA: TGTGCCATCAGTGAGTCATGGGACAGCCTAGACTACACCTTC

J gene: TRBJ1-2
D gene: TRBD1
clone size: NA
V gene: TRBV20-1
CDR3 protein: CSARGDSLTF
CDR3 DNA: TGCAGTGCTAGGGGGGACAGCCTCACCTTC

J gene: TRBJ2-3
D gene: NA
clone size: NA
V gene: TRBV12-3/TRBV12-4
CDR3 protein: CASSSQTSSTDTQYF
CDR3 DNA: TGTGCCAGCAGTTCTCAGACCAGTAGCACAGATACGCAGTATTTT

J gene: TRBJ2-7
D gene: NA
clone size: NA
V gene: TRBV12-3/TRBV12-4
CDR3 protein: CASSQADWGIYEQYF
CDR3 DNA: TGTGCCAGCAGCCAGGCGGACTGGGGTATCTACGAGCAGTACTTC

J gene: TRBJ1-5
D gene: NA
clone size: NA
V gene: TRBV4-1
CDR3 protein: CASSQGARTDAGQPQHF
CDR3 DNA: TGCGCCAGCAGCCAAGGGGCCCGGACAGATGCAGGGCAGCCCCAGCATTTT

J gene: TRBJ2-7
D gene: NA
clone size: NA
V gene: TRBV12-5
CDR3 protein: CASGFPDRPTYEQYF
CDR3 DNA: TGTGCTAGTGGTTTTCCCGACAGGCCGACCTACGAGCAGTACTTC

J gene: TRBJ2-3
D gene: TRBD1
clone size: few
V gene: TRBV12-3/TRBV12-4
CDR3 protein: CASSGDRVGSTDTQYF
CDR3 DNA: TGTGCCAGCAGTGGGGACAGAGTTGGAAGCACAGATACGCAGTATTTT

J gene: TRBJ1-2
D gene: NA
clone size: many
V gene: TRBV29-1
CDR3 protein: CSADSGYGYTF
CDR3 DNA: TGCAGCGCGGACAGCGGCTATGGCTACACCTTC

J gene: TRBJ2-7
D gene: NA
clone size: many
V gene: TRBV14
CDR3 protein: CASSQGASLSYEQYF
CDR3 DNA: TGTGCCAGCAGCCAAGGGGCTTCCCTCTCCTACGAGCAGTACTTC

J gene: TRBJ2-7
D gene: TRBD1
clone size: many
V gene: TRBV29-1
CDR3 protein: CSVEYLGRTGAYEQYF
CDR3 DNA: TGCAGCGTTGAGTACTTAGGGAGGACAGGGGCCTACGAGCAGTACTTC

J gene: TRBJ2-5
D gene: NA
clone size: NA
V gene: TRBV12-5
CDR3 protein: CASGLTGIQETQYF
CDR3 DNA: TGTGCTAGTGGTTTAACAGGTATCCAAGAGACCCAGTACTTC

J gene: TRBJ1-6
D gene: NA
clone size: NA
V gene: TRBV6-5
CDR3 protein: CASSREGPSGSPLHF
CDR3 DNA: TGTGCCAGCAGCCGTGAGGGCCCCTCTGGTTCACCCCTCCACTTT

J gene: TRBJ2-3
D gene: NA
clone size: few
V gene: TRBV7-9
CDR3 protein: CASSLSVTASTDTQYF
CDR3 DNA: TGTGCCAGCAGCTTATCCGTTACAGCGAGCACAGATACGCAGTATTTT

J gene: TRBJ2-7
D gene: TRBD1
clone size: many
V gene: TRBV7-2
CDR3 protein: CASSLTTGGGTYEQYF
CDR3 DNA: TGTGCCAGCAGCCTAACCACAGGGGGTGGGACCTACGAGCAGTACTTC

J gene: TRBJ2-1
D gene: TRBD2
clone size: few
V gene: TRBV4-1
CDR3 protein: CASSLGLAGVLTYNEQFF
CDR3 DNA: TGCGCCAGCAGCCTCGGACTAGCGGGGGTTTTAACCTACAATGAGCAGTTCTTC

J gene: TRBJ2-7
D gene: TRBD1
clone size: once
V gene: TRBV24-1
CDR3 protein: CAPNRGPYEQYF
CDR3 DNA: TGTGCCCCCAACAGGGGTCCCTACGAGCAGTACTTC

J gene: TRBJ1-2
D gene: NA
clone size: NA
V gene: TRBV12-3/TRBV12-4
CDR3 protein: CASTAGLNGYTF
CDR3 DNA: TGTGCCAGCACCGCGGGCCTCAATGGCTACACCTTC

J gene: TRBJ1-2
D gene: NA
clone size: NA
V gene: TRBV12-3/TRBV12-4
CDR3 protein: CAGSFGRRFYGYTF
CDR3 DNA: TGTGCCGGCAGTTTTGGCCGAAGGTTCTATGGCTACACCTTC

J gene: TRBJ2-1
D gene: NA
clone size: NA
V gene: TRBV20-1
CDR3 protein: CSARPWGEQFF
CDR3 DNA: TGCAGTGCTAGGCCCTGGGGGGAGCAGTTCTTC

J gene: TRBJ1-1
D gene: NA
clone size: once
V gene: TRBV19
CDR3 protein: CASSTAAQANTEAFF
CDR3 DNA: TGTGCCAGTAGTACCGCCGCCCAAGCGAACACTGAAGCTTTCTTT

J gene: TRBJ1-5
D gene: NA
clone size: once
V gene: TRBV12-3/TRBV12-4
CDR3 protein: CASRPGPRNQPQHF
CDR3 DNA: TGTGCCAGCAGACCAGGACCGCGCAATCAGCCCCAGCATTTT

J gene: TRBJ2-1
D gene: TRBD2
clone size: few
V gene: TRBV7-9
CDR3 protein: CASSPILAGVPNEQFF
CDR3 DNA: TGTGCCAGCAGCCCAATACTAGCGGGAGTACCCAATGAGCAGTTCTTC

J gene: TRBJ2-7
D gene: NA
clone size: few
V gene: TRBV4-1
CDR3 protein: CASSQVRTVRSYEQYF
CDR3 DNA: TGCGCCAGCAGCCAAGTTCGGACAGTTAGATCCTACGAGCAGTACTTC

J gene: TRBJ2-2
D gene: TRBD1
clone size: NA
V gene: TRBV7-9
CDR3 protein: CASSRTGPTGELFF
CDR3 DNA: TGTGCCAGCAGTCGGACAGGCCCCACCGGGGAGCTGTTTTTT